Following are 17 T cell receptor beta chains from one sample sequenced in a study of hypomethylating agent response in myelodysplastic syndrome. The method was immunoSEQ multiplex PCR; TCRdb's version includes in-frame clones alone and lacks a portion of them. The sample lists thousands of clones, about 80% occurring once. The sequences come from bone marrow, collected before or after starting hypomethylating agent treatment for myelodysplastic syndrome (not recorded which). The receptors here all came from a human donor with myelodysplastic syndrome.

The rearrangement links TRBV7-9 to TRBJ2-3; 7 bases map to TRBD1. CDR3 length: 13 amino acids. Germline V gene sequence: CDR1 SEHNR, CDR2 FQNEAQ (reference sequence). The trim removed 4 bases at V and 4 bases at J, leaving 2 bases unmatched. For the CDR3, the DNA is TGTGCCAGCAGCTCTAGGGGGCCAGATACGCAGTATTTT. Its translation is CASSSRGPDTQYF.

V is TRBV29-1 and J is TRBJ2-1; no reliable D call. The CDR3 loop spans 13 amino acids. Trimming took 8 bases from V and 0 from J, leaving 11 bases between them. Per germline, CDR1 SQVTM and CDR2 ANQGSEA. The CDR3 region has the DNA TGCAGCCCGAGATTATTCTCCTACAATGAGCAGTTCTTC. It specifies CSPRLFSYNEQFF.

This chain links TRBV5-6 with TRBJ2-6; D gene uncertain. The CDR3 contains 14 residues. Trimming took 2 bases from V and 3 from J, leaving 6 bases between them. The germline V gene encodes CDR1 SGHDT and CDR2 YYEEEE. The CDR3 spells CASSFLGGANVLTF. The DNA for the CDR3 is TGTGCCAGCAGCTTTCTTGGTGGGGCCAACGTCCTGACTTTC.

The CDR3 nucleotides read TGTGCCACCAGCAGAGCCCCTGCGTTTCTGGGGAGCTATGGCTACACCTTC. It encodes CATSRAPAFLGSYGYTF. This chain connects TRBV15 to TRBJ1-2, with D unresolved. There are 17 residues in the CDR3. The V end lost 1 base, the J end lost 4 bases, and 19 bases lay between the germline ends. Germline values: CDR1 LNHNV, CDR2 YYDKDF (reference sequence).

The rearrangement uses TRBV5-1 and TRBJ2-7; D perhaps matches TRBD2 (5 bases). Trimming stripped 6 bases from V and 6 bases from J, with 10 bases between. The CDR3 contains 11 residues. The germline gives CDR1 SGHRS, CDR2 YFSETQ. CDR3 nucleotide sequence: TGCGCCAGCATTTGGAGGTCCGAGCAGTACGTC. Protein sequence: CASIWRSEQYV.

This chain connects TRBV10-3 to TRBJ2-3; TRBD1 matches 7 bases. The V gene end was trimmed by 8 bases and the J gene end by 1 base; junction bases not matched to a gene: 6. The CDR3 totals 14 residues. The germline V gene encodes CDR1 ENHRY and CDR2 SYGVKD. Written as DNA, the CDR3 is TGTGCCATCTCAGGGCAGGGGGGCACAGATACGCAGTATTTT. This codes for CAISGQGGTDTQYF.

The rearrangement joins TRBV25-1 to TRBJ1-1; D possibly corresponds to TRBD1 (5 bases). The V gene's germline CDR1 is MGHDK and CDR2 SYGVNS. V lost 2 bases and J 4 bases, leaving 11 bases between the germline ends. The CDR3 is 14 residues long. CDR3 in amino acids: CASSEIWGGTEAFF. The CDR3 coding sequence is TGTGCCAGCAGTGAAATATGGGGGGGCACTGAAGCTTTCTTT. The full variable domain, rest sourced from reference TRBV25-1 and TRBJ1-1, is EADIYQTPRYLVIGTGKKITLECSQTMGHDKMYWYQQDPGMELHLIHYSYGVNSTEKGDLSSESTVSRIRTEHFPLTLESARPSHTSQYLCASSEIWGGTEAFFGQGTRLTVV.

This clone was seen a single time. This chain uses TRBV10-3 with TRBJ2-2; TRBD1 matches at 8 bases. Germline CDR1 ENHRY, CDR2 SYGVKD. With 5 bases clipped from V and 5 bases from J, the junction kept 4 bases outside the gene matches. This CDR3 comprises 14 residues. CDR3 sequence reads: CAISSQGATGELFF. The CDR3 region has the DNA TGTGCCATCAGTTCGCAGGGGGCAACCGGGGAGCTGTTTTTT.

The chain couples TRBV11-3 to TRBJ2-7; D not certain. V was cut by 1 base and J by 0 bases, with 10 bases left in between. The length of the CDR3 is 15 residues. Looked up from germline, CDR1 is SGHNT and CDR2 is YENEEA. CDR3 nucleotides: TGTGCCAGCAGCTTAGCATCGGTAAGCTCCTACGAGCAGTACTTC. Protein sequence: CASSLASVSSYEQYF.

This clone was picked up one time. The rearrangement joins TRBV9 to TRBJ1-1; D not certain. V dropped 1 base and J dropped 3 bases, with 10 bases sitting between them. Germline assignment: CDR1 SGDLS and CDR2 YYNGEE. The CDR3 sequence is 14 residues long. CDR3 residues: CASSVSTKHTEAFF. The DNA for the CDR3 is TGTGCCAGCAGCGTATCCACGAAGCACACTGAAGCTTTCTTT.

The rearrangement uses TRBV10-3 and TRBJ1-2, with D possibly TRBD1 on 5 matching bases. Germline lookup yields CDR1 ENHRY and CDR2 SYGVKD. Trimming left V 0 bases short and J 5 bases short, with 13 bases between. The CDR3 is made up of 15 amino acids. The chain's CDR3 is CAISESGPRGYGYTF. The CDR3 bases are TGTGCCATCAGTGAGTCGGGACCGAGGGGTTATGGCTACACCTTC.

The CDR3 reads CASSRDHTGELFF. CDR3 bases: TGTGCCAGCAGCCGGGACCACACCGGGGAGCTGTTTTTT. V and J are TRBV7-6 and TRBJ2-2, with D possibly called TRBD1 or TRBD2 (5 bases each). The V end lost 5 bases, the J end lost 3 bases, and 7 bases lay between the germline ends. From germline, CDR1 is SGHVS and CDR2 FNYEAQ. This CDR3 contains 13 residues.

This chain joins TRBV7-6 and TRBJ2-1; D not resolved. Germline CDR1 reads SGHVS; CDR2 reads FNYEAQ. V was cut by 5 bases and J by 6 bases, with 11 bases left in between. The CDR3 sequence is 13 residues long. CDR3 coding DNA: TGTGCCAGCAGCCCGACTGCCGGCAATGAGCAGTTCTTC. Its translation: CASSPTAGNEQFF.

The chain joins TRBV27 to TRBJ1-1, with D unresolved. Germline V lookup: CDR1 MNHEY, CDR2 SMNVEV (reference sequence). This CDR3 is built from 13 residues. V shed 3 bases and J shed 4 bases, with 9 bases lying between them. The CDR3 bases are TGTGCCAGCAGTTTTCGTCCATTCACTGAAGCTTTCTTT. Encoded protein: CASSFRPFTEAFF.

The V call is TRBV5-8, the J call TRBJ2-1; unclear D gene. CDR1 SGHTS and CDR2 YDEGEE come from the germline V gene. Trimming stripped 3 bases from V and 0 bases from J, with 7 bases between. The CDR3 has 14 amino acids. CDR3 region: CASSSMFSYNEQFF. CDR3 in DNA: TGTGCCAGCAGCTCTATGTTCTCCTACAATGAGCAGTTCTTC.

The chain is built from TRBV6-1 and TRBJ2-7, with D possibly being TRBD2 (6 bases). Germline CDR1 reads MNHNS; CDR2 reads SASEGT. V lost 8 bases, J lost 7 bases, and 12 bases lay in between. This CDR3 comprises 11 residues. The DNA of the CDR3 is TGTGCCAGCTCGGGGGAAGGGGAGCAGTACGTC. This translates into CASSGEGEQYV.

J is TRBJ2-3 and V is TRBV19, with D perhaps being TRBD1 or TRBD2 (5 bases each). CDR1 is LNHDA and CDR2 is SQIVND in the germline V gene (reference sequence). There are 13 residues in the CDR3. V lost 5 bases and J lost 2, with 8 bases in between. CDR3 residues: CASSVGDTDTQYF. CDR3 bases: TGTGCCAGTAGTGTGGGGGACACAGATACGCAGTATTTT.